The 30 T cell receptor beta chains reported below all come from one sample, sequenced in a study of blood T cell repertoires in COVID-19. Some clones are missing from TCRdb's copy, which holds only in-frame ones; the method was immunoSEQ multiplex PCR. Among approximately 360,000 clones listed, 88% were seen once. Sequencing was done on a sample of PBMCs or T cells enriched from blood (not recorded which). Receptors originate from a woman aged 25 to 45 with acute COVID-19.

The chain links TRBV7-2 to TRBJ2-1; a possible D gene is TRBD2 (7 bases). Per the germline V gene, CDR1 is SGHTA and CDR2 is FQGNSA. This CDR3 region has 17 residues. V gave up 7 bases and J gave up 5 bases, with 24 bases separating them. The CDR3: CASILALWGGPDNEQFF. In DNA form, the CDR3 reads TGTGCCAGCATCCTAGCGCTGTGGGGGGGGCCGGACAATGAGCAGTTCTTC.

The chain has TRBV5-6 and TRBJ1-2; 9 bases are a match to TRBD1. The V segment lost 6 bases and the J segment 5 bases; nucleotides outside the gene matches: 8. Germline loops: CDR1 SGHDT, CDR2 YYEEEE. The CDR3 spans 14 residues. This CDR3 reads CASTTGQGTYGYTF. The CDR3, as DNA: TGTGCCAGCACTACCGGACAGGGGACGTATGGCTACACCTTC.

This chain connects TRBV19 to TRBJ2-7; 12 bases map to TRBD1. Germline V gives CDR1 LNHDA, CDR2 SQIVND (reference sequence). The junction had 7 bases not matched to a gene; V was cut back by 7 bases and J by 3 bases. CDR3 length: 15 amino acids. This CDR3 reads CASTPGTGGFYEQYF. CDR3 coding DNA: TGTGCCAGTACCCCCGGGACAGGGGGCTTCTACGAGCAGTACTTC.

CDR3 coding DNA: TGTGCCAGCAGCAAAGCAATCCAGGGCAATCAGCCCCAGCATTTT. This gives the protein CASSKAIQGNQPQHF. V is TRBV21-1 and J is TRBJ1-5; the table gives TRBD1 as D, unverified against the DNA. TRBV21-1 is deemed a pseudogene. This CDR3 has 15 residues.

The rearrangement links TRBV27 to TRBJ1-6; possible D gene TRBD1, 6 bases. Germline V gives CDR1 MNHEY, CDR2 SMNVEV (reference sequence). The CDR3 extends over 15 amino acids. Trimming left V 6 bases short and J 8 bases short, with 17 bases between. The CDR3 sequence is CASRANRDTYSPLHF. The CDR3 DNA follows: TGTGCCAGCAGGGCCAATCGGGACACCTATTCACCCCTCCACTTT.

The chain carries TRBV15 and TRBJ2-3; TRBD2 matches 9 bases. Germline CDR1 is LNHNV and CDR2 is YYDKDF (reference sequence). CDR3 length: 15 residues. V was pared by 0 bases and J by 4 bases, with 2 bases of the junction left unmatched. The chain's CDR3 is CATSREASGADTQYF. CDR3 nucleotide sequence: TGTGCCACCAGCAGAGAAGCTAGCGGGGCAGATACGCAGTATTTT.

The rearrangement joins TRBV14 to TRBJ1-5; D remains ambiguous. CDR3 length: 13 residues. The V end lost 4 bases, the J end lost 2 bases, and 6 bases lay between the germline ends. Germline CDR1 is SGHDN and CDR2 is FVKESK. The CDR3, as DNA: TGTGCCAGCAGCCGGTCGGGCAATCAGCCCCAGCATTTT. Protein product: CASSRSGNQPQHF. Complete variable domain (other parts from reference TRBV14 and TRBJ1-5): EAGVTQFPSHSVIEKGQTVTLRCDPISGHDNLYWYRRVMGKEIKFLLHFVKESKQDESGMPNNRFLAERTGGTYSTLKVQPAELEDSGVYFCASSRSGNQPQHFGDGTRLSIL.

The CDR3 bases are TGTGCCAGCAGCTCCCGCCACCGGACTAGCGGGGGGGCCTACAATGAGCAGTTCTTC. It codes for CASSSRHRTSGGAYNEQFF. The chain carries TRBV11-2 and TRBJ2-1; 15 nucleotides align to TRBD2. V lost 4 bases, J lost 2 bases, and 9 bases stayed unmatched. Germline V gene sequence: CDR1 SGHAT, CDR2 FQNNGV. This CDR3 region has 19 residues.

CDR3 coding DNA: TGCGCCAGCAGCTTGGTCGTGCAAGAGACCCAGTACTTC. Translation: CASSLVVQETQYF. The genes are TRBV5-1 and TRBJ2-5; D uncertain. With 0 bases removed from V and 2 bases from J, the gap between germline ends came to 5 bases. Per the germline V gene, CDR1 is SGHRS and CDR2 is YFSETQ. This CDR3 spans 13 amino acids.

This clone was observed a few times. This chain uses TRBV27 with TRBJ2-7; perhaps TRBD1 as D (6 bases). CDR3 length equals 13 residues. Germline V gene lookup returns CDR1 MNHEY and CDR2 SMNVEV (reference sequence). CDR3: CVSPGQRFYEQYF. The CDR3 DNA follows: TGTGTGTCTCCCGGACAGAGGTTCTACGAGCAGTACTTC.

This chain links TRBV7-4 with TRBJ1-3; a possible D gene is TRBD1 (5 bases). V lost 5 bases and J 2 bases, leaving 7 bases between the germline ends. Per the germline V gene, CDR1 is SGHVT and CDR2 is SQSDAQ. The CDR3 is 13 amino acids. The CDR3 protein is CASSKGAGNTIYF. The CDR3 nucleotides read TGTGCCAGCAGCAAAGGGGCTGGAAACACCATATATTTT.

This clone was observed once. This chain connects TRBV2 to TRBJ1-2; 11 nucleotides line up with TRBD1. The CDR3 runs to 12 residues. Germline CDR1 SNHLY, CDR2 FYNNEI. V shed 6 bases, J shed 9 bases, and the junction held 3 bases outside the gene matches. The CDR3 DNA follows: TGTGCCAGCAGGGGGACAGGGGGTAGCTACACCTTC. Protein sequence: CASRGTGGSYTF. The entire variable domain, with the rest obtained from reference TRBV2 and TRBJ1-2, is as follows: EPEVTQTPSHQVTQMGQEVILRCVPISNHLYFYWYRQILGQKVEFLVSFYNNEISEKSEIFDDQFSVERPDGSNFTLKIRSTKLEDSAMYFCASRGTGGSYTFGSGTRLTVV.

CDR3 bases: TGTGCCAGCAGTTACAACAGTAACCAGCCCCAGCATTTT. Protein sequence: CASSYNSNQPQHF. The chain combines TRBV6-5 with TRBJ1-5; D not resolved. Germline V gene sequence: CDR1 MNHEY, CDR2 SVGAGI. Trimming left V 2 bases short and J 7 bases short, with 9 bases between. The CDR3 has 13 residues.

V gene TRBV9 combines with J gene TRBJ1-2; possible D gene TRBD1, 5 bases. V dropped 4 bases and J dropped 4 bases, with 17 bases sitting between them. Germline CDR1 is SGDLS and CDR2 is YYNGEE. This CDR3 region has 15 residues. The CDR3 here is CASSPRSRAVYGYTF. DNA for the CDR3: TGTGCCAGCAGCCCCCGAAGCAGGGCGGTCTATGGCTACACCTTC.

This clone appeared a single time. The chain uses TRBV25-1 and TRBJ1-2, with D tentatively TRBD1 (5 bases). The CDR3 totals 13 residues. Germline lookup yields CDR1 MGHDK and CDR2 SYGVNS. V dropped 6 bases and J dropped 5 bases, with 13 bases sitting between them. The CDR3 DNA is TGTGCCAGCAGCCCCCAGGGTTGGTATGGCTACACCTTC. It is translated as CASSPQGWYGYTF.

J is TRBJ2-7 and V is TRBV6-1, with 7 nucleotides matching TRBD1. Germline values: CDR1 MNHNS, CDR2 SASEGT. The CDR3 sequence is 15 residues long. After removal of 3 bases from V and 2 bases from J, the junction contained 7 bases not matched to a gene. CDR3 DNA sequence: TGTGCCAGCAGTGATCCCGACAGGGCCACCTACGAGCAGTACTTC. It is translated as CASSDPDRATYEQYF.

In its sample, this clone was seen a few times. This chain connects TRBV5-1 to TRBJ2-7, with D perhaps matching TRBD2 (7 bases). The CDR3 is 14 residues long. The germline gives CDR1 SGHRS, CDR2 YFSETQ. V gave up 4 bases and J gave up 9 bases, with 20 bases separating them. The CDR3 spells CASSRQAGEGWQYF. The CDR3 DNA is TGCGCCAGCAGCCGTCAGGCAGGGGAGGGGTGGCAGTACTTC.

CDR3 region: CASSYRGFPGANVLTF. The DNA for the CDR3 is TGTGCCAGCAGTTACCGGGGTTTCCCTGGGGCCAACGTCCTGACTTTC. The gene calls are TRBV6-5 and TRBJ2-6; D possibly corresponds to TRBD2 (5 bases). Trimming stripped 2 bases from V and 2 bases from J, with 10 bases between. The CDR3 sequence is 16 residues long. Germline CDR1 is MNHEY and CDR2 is SVGAGI.

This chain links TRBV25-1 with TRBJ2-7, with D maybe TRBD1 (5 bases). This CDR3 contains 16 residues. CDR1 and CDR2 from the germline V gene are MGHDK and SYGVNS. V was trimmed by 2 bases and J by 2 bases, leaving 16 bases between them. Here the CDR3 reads CASSEVGQVWPYEQYF. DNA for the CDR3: TGTGCCAGCAGTGAAGTGGGGCAGGTTTGGCCCTACGAGCAGTACTTC.

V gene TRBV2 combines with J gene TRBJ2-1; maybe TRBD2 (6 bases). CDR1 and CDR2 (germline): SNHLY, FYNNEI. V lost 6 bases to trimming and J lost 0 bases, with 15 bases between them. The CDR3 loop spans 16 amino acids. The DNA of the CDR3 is TGTGCCAGCAGCAATAGCGGTTCTAGCTCCTACAATGAGCAGTTCTTC. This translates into CASSNSGSSSYNEQFF.

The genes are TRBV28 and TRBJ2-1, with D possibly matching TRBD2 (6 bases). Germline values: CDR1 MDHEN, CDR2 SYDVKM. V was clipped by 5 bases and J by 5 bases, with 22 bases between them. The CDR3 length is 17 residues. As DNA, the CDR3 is TGTGCCAGCAGTACTCGGACTATTTTGGGCGAAAACAATGAGCAGTTCTTC. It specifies CASSTRTILGENNEQFF.

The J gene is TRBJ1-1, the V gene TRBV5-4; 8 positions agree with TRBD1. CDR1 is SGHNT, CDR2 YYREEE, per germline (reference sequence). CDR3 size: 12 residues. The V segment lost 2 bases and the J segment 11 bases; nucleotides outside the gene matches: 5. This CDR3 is CASSFQGAGAFF. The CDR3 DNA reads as TGTGCCAGCAGCTTTCAGGGGGCCGGCGCTTTCTTT.

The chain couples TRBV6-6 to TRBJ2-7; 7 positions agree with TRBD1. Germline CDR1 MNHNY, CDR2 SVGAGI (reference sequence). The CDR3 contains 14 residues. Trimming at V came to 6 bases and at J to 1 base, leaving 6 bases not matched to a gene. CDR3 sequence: CASRLGGASYEQYF. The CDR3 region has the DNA TGTGCCAGCAGACTAGGGGGCGCGTCCTACGAGCAGTACTTC.

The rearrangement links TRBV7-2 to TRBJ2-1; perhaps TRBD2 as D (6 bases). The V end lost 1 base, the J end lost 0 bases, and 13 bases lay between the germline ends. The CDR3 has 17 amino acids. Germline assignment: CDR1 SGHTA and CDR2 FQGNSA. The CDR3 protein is CASSLVSGSSSYNEQFF. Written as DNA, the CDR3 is TGTGCCAGCAGCTTAGTCAGCGGGTCGAGCTCCTACAATGAGCAGTTCTTC.

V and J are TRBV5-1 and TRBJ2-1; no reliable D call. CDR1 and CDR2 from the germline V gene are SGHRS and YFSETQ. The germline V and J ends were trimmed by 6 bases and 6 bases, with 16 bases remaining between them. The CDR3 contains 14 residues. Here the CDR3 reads CASTSGYTTNEQFF. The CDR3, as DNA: TGCGCCAGCACCTCCGGGTATACAACCAATGAGCAGTTCTTC.

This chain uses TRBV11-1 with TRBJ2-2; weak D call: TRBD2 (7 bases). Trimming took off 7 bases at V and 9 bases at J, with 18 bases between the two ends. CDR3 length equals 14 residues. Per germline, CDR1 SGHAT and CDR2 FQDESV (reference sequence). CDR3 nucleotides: TGTGCCAGCACCCTTAGGGGCGGGGGCAGGGAGCTGTTTTTT. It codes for CASTLRGGGRELFF.

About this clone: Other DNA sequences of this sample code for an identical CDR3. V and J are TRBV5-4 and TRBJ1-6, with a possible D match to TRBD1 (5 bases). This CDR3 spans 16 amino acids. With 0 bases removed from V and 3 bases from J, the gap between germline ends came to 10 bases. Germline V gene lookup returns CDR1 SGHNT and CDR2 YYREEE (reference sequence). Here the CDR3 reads CASSLVVGGYNSPLHF. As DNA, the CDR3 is TGTGCCAGCAGCTTGGTCGTCGGGGGCTATAATTCACCCCTCCACTTT.

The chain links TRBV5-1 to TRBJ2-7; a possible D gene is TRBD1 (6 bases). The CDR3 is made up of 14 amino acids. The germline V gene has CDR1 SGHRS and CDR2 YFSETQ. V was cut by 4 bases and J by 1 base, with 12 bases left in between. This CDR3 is CASSGQGFSYEQYF. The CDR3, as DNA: TGCGCCAGCAGCGGCCAGGGGTTTTCCTACGAGCAGTACTTC. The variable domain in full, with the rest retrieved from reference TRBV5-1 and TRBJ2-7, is KAGVTQTPRYLIKTRGQQVTLSCSPISGHRSVSWYQQTPGQGLQFLFEYFSETQRNKGNFPGRFSGRQFSNSRSEMNVSTLELGDSALYLCASSGQGFSYEQYFGPGTRLTVT.

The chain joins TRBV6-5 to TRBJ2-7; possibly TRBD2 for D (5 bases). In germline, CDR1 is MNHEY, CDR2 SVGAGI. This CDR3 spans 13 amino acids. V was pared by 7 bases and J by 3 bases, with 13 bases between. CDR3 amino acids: CASNGNPIYEQYF. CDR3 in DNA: TGTGCCAGCAACGGGAACCCCATCTACGAGCAGTACTTC.

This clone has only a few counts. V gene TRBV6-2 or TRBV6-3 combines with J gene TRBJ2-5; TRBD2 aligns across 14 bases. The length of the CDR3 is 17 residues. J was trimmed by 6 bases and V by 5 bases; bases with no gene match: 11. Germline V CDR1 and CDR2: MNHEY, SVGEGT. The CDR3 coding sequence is TGTGCCAGCAGTCGCCCGACTAGCGGGGGGGCGAGGCAGACCCAGTACTTC. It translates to CASSRPTSGGARQTQYF.